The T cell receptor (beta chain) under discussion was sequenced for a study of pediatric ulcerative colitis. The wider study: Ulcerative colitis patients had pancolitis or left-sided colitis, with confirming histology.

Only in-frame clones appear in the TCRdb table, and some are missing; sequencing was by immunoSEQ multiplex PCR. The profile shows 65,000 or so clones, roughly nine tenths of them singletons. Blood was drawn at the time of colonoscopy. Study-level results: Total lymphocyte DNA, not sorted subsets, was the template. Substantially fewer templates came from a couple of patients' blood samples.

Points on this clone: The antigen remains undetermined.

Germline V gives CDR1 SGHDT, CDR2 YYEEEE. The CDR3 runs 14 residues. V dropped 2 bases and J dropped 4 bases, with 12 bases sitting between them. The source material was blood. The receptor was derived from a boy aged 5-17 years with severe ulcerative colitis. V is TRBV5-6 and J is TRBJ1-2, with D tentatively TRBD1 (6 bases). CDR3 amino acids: CASSFRQVPYGYTF. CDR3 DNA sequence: TGTGCCAGCAGCTTTAGACAGGTACCCTATGGCTACACCTTC.